Included here is one T cell receptor (beta chain) sequence, with context. The sample originates from a study of CD8+ T cells in alopecia areata. RNA was extracted and reverse transcribed into cDNA as the sequencing template. Here immunoSEQ multiplex PCR was the method, and the copy in TCRdb shows in-frame clones only, minus some. The table shows roughly 60,000 clones, with 44% occurring only once. V dropped 4 bases and J dropped 0 bases, with 10 bases sitting between them. The germline V gene encodes CDR1 SNHLY and CDR2 FYNNEI. The CDR3 is 15 amino acids. The receptor was derived from a human donor with alopecia areata. The sequencing input was NKG2D-low CD8+ T cells sorted from blood. J is TRBJ1-5 and V is TRBV2; possible D gene TRBD1, 5 bases. CDR3 in DNA: TGTGCCAGCAGTGGACAGACTTATAGCAATCAGCCCCAGCATTTT. Amino acids: CASSGQTYSNQPQHF.